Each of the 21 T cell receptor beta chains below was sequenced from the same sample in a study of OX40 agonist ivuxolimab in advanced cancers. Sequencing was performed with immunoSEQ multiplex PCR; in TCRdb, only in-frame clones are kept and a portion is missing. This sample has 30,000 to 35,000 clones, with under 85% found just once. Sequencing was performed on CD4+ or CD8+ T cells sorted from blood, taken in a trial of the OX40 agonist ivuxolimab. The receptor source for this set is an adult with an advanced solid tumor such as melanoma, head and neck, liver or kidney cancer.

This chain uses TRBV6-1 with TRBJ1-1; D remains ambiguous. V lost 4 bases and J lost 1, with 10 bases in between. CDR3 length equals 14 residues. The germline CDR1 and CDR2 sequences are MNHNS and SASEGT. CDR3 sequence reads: CASSVLAGNTEAFF. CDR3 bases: TGTGCCAGCAGTGTTTTGGCCGGGAACACTGAAGCTTTCTTT.

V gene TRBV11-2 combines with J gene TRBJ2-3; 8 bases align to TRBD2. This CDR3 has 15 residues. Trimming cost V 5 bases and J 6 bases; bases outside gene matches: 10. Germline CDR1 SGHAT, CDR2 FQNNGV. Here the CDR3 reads CASSPTGGLTDTQYF. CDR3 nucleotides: TGTGCCAGCAGCCCGACGGGGGGGCTCACTGATACGCAGTATTTT.

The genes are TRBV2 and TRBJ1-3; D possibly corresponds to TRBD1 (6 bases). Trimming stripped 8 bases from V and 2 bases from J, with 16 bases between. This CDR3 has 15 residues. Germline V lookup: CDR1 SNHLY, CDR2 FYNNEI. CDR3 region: CASSAGGAPGNTIYF. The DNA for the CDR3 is TGTGCCAGCTCCGCGGGGGGCGCACCTGGAAACACCATATATTTT.

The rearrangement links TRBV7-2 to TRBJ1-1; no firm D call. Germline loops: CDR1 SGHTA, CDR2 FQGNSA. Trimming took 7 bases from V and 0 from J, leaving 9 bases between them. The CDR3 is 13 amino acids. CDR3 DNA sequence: TGTGCCAGCAAACAGATCATGAACACTGAAGCTTTCTTT. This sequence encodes CASKQIMNTEAFF.

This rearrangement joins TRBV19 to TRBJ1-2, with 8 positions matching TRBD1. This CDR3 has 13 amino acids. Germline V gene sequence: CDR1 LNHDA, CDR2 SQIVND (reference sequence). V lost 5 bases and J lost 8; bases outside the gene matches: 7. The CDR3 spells CASSVDRVEGYTF. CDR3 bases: TGTGCCAGTAGTGTGGACAGGGTGGAAGGCTACACCTTC.

The CDR3 region has the DNA TGTGCCACCAGCAGAGATTTCAAGGACAGGTTGAATAATTCACCCCTCCACTTT. Translation: CATSRDFKDRLNNSPLHF. This rearrangement joins TRBV15 to TRBJ1-6; TRBD1 matches at 7 bases. Trimming at V came to 0 bases and at J to 5 bases, leaving 10 bases not matched to a gene. This CDR3 has 18 residues. CDR1 is LNHNV and CDR2 is YYDKDF in the germline V gene (reference sequence). Filled out from reference TRBV15 and TRBJ1-6, the complete variable domain reads DAMVIQNPRYQVTQFGKPVTLSCSQTLNHNVMYWYQQKSSQAPKLLFHYYDKDFNNEADTPDNFQSRRPNTSFCFLDIRSPGLGDTAMYLCATSRDFKDRLNNSPLHFGNGTRLTVT.

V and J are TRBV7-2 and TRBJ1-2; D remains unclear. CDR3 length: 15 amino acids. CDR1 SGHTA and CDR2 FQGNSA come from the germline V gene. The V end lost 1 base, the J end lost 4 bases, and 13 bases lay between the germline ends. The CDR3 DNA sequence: TGTGCCAGCAGCTTAGAGGAGGGCCGGGGCTATGGCTACACCTTC. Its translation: CASSLEEGRGYGYTF. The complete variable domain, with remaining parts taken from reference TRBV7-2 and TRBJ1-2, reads GAGVSQSPSNKVTEKGKDVELRCDPISGHTALYWYRQSLGQGLEFLIYFQGNSAPDKSGLPSDRFSAERTGGSVSTLTIQRTQQEDSAVYLCASSLEEGRGYGYTFGSGTRLTVV.

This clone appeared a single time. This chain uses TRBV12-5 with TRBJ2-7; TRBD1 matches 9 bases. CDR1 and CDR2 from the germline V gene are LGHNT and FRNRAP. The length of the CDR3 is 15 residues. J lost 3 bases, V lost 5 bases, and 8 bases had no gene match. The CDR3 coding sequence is TGTGCTAGTGGTCCTCTAGGACAGGGGAACTACGAGCAGTACTTC. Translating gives CASGPLGQGNYEQYF. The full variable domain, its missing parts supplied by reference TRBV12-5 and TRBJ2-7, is DARVTQTPRHKVTEMGQEVTMRCQPILGHNTVFWYRQTMMQGLELLAYFRNRAPLDDSGMPKDRFSAEMPDATLATLKIQPSEPRDSAVYFCASGPLGQGNYEQYFGPGTRLTVT.

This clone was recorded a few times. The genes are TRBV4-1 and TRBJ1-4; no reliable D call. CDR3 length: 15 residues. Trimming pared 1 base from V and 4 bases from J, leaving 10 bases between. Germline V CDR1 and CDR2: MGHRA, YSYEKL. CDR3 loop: CASSQVQSDNEKLFF. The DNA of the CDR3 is TGCGCCAGCAGCCAAGTCCAATCAGATAATGAAAAACTGTTTTTT.

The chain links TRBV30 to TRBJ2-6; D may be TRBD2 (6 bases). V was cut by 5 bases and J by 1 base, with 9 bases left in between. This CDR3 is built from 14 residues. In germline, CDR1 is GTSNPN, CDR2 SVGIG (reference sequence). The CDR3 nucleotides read TGTGCCTGGGGCCTAGCGTCTGGGGCCAACGTCCTGACTTTC. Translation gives CAWGLASGANVLTF.

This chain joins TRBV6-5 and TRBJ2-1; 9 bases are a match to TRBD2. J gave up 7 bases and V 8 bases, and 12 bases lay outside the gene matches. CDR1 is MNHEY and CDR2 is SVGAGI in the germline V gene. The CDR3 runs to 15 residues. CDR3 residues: CASRSLGGGGNEQFF. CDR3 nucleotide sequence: TGTGCCAGCCGCTCCTTAGGCGGGGGGGGGAATGAGCAGTTCTTC.

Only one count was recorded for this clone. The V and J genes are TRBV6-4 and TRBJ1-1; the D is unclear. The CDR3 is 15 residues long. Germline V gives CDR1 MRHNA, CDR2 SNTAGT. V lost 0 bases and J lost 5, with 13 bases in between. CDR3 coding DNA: TGTGCCAGCAGTGACTCGGCCAGCCTGAGGACTGAAGCTTTCTTT. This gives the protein CASSDSASLRTEAFF.

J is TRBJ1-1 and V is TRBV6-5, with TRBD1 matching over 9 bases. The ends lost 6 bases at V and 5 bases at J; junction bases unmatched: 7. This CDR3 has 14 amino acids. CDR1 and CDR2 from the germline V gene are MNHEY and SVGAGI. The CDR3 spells CASRLTGGITEAFF. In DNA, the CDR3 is TGTGCCAGCAGATTAACAGGGGGCATAACTGAAGCTTTCTTT.

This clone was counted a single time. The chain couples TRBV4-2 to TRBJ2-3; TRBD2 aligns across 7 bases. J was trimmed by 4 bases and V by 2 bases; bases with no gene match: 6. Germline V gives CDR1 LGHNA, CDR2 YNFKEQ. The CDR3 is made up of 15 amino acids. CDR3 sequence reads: CASSQFASGSDTQYF. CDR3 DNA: TGTGCCAGCAGCCAATTTGCTAGCGGATCAGATACGCAGTATTTT.

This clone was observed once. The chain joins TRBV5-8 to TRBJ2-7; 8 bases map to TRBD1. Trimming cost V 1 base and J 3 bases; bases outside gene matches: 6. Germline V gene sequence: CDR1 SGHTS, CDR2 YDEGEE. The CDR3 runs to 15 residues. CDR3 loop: CASSLTRGRLYEQYV. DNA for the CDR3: TGTGCCAGCAGCTTGACCAGGGGGCGCCTCTACGAGCAGTACGTC.

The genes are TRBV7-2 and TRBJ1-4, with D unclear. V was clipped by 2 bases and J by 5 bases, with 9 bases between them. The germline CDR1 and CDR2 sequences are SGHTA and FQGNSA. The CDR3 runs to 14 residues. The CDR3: CASSLKTGNEKLFF. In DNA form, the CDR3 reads TGTGCCAGCAGCTTAAAGACGGGAAATGAAAAACTGTTTTTT.

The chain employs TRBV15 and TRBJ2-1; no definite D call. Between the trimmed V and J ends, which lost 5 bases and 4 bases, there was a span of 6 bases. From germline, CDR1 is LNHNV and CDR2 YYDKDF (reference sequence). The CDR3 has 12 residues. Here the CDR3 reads CATSWQYNEQFF. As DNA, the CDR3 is TGTGCCACCAGCTGGCAGTACAATGAGCAGTTCTTC.

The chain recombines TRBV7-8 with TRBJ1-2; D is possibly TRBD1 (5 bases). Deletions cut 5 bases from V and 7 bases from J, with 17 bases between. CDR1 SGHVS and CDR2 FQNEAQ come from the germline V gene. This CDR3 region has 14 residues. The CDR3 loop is CASSPVGGPGGYTF. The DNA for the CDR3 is TGTGCCAGCAGCCCAGTCGGGGGTCCAGGTGGCTACACCTTC.

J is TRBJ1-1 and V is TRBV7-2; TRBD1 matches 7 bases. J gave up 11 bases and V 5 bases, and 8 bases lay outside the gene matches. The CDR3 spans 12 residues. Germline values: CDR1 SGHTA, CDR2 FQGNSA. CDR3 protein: CASSRDTGDAFF. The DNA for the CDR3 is TGTGCCAGCAGCCGGGACACAGGGGACGCTTTCTTT.

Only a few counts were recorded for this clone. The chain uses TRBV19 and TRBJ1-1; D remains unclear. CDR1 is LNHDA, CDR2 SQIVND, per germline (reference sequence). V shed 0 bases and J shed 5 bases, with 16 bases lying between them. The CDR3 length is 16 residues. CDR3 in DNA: TGTGCCAGTAGTATAGATCCCGGACGGAGGGATACTGAAGCTTTCTTT. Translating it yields CASSIDPGRRDTEAFF. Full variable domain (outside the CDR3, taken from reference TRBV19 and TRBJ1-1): DGGITQSPKYLFRKEGQNVTLSCEQNLNHDAMYWYRQDPGQGLRLIYYSQIVNDFQKGDIAEGYSVSREKKESFPLTVTSAQKNPTAFYLCASSIDPGRRDTEAFFGQGTRLTVV.

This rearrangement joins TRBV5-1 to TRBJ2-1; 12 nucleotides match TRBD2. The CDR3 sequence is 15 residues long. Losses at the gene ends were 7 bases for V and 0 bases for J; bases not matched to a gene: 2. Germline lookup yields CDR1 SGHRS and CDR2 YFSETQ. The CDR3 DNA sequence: TGCGCCAGCCAACTAGCGGGGGGCTCCTACAATGAGCAGTTCTTC. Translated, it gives CASQLAGGSYNEQFF.